This T cell receptor (beta chain) was identified during a study of radiation and T cells in renal cell carcinoma. Study summary: Nephrectomy followed 15 Gy stereotactic body radiation by 4 weeks. General study findings and limits: In blood, top tumor clones expanded by 2 weeks, shrinking by 4.

Trimming cost V 1 base and J 4 bases, with 7 bases left between them. Per germline, CDR1 MNHNS and CDR2 SASEGT. This CDR3 is built from 14 residues. Assay: immunoSEQ multiplex PCR; the TCRdb copy retains only in-frame clones and omits some. In the table there are approximately 90,000 clones, around nine tenths of which are singletons. Described time point: baseline pretreatment blood. Regarding treatment: 15 Gy SBRT to primary tumor, nephrectomy 4 weeks later. This renal cell carcinoma was of the clear cell type. About this clone itself: Its antigen is undetermined.

The chain uses TRBV6-1 and TRBJ1-4, with D uncertain. The sample here was blood, taken from a patient whose treatment included radiotherapy and nephrectomy. This receptor was identified in a man aged 45-60 years with renal cell carcinoma. CDR3 protein: CASSEDGLNEKLFF. DNA for the CDR3: TGTGCCAGCAGTGAAGATGGACTTAATGAAAAACTGTTTTTT.